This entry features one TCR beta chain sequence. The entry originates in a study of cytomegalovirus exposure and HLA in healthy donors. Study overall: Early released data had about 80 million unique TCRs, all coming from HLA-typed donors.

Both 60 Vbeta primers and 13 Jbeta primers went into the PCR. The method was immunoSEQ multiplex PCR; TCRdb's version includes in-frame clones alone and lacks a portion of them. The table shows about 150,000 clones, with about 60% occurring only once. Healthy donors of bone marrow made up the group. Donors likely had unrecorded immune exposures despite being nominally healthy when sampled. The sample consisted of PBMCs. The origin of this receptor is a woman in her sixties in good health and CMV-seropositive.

The CDR3 DNA reads TGTGCCAGCAGCTTGAGAACGGAAGCTTTCTTT. Its protein product is CASSLRTEAFF. This chain uses TRBV7-9 with TRBJ1-1; D remains unclear. Germline V CDR1 and CDR2: SEHNR, FQNEAQ (reference sequence). The CDR3 has 11 amino acids. V was cut by 3 bases and J by 8 bases, with 7 bases left in between.